There are a few counts of the clone carrying this T cell receptor (beta chain). As yet, its antigen is unknown. The data were obtained in a study of T cells in Graves' hyperthyroidism and ophthalmopathy. General study findings and limits: Blood also carried most thyroid clonotypes expanded above 0.001. A model using 13 V-J features told ophthalmopathy apart from stable hyperthyroidism.

For Graves' hyperthyroidism to be stable, ophthalmopathy could not progress within 18 months. Over 8 ml fresh peripheral blood yielded the PBMCs. Amplified TCR beta CDR3 regions derived from RNA transcripts. The HTBI primer set served for first-round RT-PCR of the TCR CDR3. TCRdb redid the calling of the multiplex PCR reads with MiXCR, one entry per CDR3 protein. The sample carries about 380,000 distinct CDR3 sequences, approximately 14% recorded once. The V gene lost 6 bases and the J gene lost 9 bases, with 14 bases spanning the gap. Germline lookup yields CDR1 MNHEY and CDR2 SMNVEV (reference sequence). CDR3 length: 12 residues.

Sequencing input: blood. This TCR derives from a woman aged 55-70 years with Graves' hyperthyroidism. The V call is TRBV27, the J call TRBJ1-1; possible D gene TRBD1, 6 bases. The CDR3 region is CASRTLQGKAFF. In DNA form, the CDR3 reads TGTGCCAGCAGGACCTTACAGGGCAAAGCTTTCTTT.